Below, 19 T cell receptor beta chains from the same sample are listed, as sequenced in a study of T-cell memory formation after mild COVID-19. MiXCR, run by TCRdb on the 5' RACE reads, gives a single entry per CDR3 protein. This sample has roughly 240,000 distinct CDR3 sequences, with roughly 15% found just once. The sequencing sample was made of PBMCs or a T cell subset sorted from them (not recorded which). The receptors were sampled from an adult woman who had mild COVID-19 (a few samples of this study predate the infection). Cell type and time point are not known.

The chain recombines TRBV6-6 with TRBJ1-1; the D gene is possibly TRBD1 (6 bases). CDR1 and CDR2 (germline): MNHNY, SVGAGI (reference sequence). V lost 2 bases to trimming and J lost 1 base, with 11 bases between them. The CDR3 consists of 15 residues. The CDR3 region has the DNA TGTGCCAGCAGTTACGGTGCGGGGGCGAACACTGAAGCTTTCTTT. It is translated as CASSYGAGANTEAFF.

This clonotype was observed a handful of times. This CDR3 reads CASSPTASGRETQYF. The CDR3 DNA sequence: TGTGCCAGCTCACCAACGGCTAGCGGGAGAGAGACCCAGTACTTC. The chain links TRBV18 to TRBJ2-5; 10 nucleotides agree with TRBD2. Germline-derived CDR1 and CDR2 are KGHSH and LQKENI. This CDR3 has 15 residues. With 2 bases clipped from V and 4 bases from J, the junction kept 4 bases outside the gene matches.

CDR3 DNA: TGTGCCAGCAGCAGGACTGGTCCTAGCACAGATACGCAGTATTTT. Translated, it gives CASSRTGPSTDTQYF. The chain carries TRBV12-3 or TRBV12-4 and TRBJ2-3, with D possibly matching TRBD2 (5 bases). The CDR3 runs 15 residues. V was cut by 6 bases and J by 0 bases, with 13 bases left in between.

In this sample, this clonotype turned up a few times. The CDR3 DNA reads as TGCGCCAGCAGCCCCAACCCCGACCTGCGGACTAGCGGGGACACAGATACGCAGTATTTT. It is translated as CASSPNPDLRTSGDTDTQYF. The chain uses TRBV5-1 and TRBJ2-3, with TRBD2 matching over 12 bases. The CDR3 has 20 amino acids. Germline V gives CDR1 SGHRS, CDR2 YFSETQ. The ends lost 4 bases at V and 2 bases at J; junction bases unmatched: 17.

In this sample, this clonotype turned up a few times. The chain links TRBV4-2 to TRBJ2-1; 13 bases match TRBD2. There are 15 residues in the CDR3. With 5 bases clipped from V and 6 bases from J, the junction kept 4 bases outside the gene matches. Germline values: CDR1 LGHNA, CDR2 YNFKEQ. The CDR3 is CASSTRTSGGNEQFF. The CDR3 DNA sequence: TGTGCCAGCAGCACCAGGACTAGCGGGGGCAATGAGCAGTTCTTC.

The chain employs TRBV9 and TRBJ1-2; TRBD1 matches 12 bases. J gave up 7 bases and V 5 bases, and 12 bases lay outside the gene matches. The CDR3 covers 16 residues. Germline V lookup: CDR1 SGDLS, CDR2 YYNGEE. CDR3 DNA sequence: TGTGCCAGCAGTCGACTCACCGGGACAGGGGGCGGTGGCTACACCTTC. This translates into CASSRLTGTGGGGYTF.

The rearrangement uses TRBV7-9 and TRBJ2-2; TRBD2 matches at 9 bases. The CDR3 extends over 14 amino acids. J gave up 6 bases and V 2 bases, and 1 base lay outside the gene matches. In germline, CDR1 is SEHNR, CDR2 FQNEAQ (reference sequence). CDR3 amino acids: CASSLIAGAGELFF. The CDR3 DNA follows: TGTGCCAGCAGCTTAATAGCGGGAGCCGGGGAGCTGTTTTTT.

This clonotype has at least ten counts. This chain links TRBV12-3 or TRBV12-4 with TRBJ1-1; no clear D gene. The CDR3 sequence is 14 residues long. The V gene lost 0 bases and the J gene lost 0 bases, with 5 bases spanning the gap. CDR3 DNA: TGTGCCAGCAGTTTAGCCCCCATGAACACTGAAGCTTTCTTT. Amino acid sequence: CASSLAPMNTEAFF.

This clonotype occurred a few times. The CDR3 coding sequence is TGTGCCAGCAGCTTCGGCGCGGGAGGTGCCTACGAGCAGTACTTC. Translating it yields CASSFGAGGAYEQYF. The chain uses TRBV7-3 and TRBJ2-7, with 8 positions matching TRBD2. In germline, CDR1 is SGHTA, CDR2 FQGTGA. J gave up 2 bases and V 3 bases, and 6 bases lay outside the gene matches. CDR3 length: 15 amino acids.

The chain has TRBV29-1 and TRBJ2-7; D is ambiguous. The CDR3 consists of 13 residues. From germline, CDR1 is SQVTM and CDR2 ANQGSEA. V lost 5 bases and J 7 bases, leaving 18 bases between the germline ends. CDR3 in DNA: TGCAGCGTTAGCAAGGCAGAACCTCGTGAGCAGTACTTC. As protein: CSVSKAEPREQYF.

The sample holds a few counts of this clonotype. This sequence joins TRBV6-6 and TRBJ2-3; 11 bases align to TRBD2. V lost 10 bases, J lost 6 bases, and 12 bases stayed unmatched. CDR1 MNHNY and CDR2 SVGAGI come from the germline V gene (reference sequence). This CDR3 comprises 15 residues. In nucleotides, the CDR3 is TGTGCCACACTGGGAACTAGCGGGAGAACGGATACGCAGTATTTT. Translation gives CATLGTSGRTDTQYF.

V gene TRBV6-1 combines with J gene TRBJ1-1; D may be TRBD1 (6 bases). V was shortened by 0 bases and J by 10 bases, with 18 bases between the two germline ends. Germline lookup yields CDR1 MNHNS and CDR2 SASEGT. CDR3 length: 15 residues. The CDR3 bases are TGTGCCAGCAGTGAAGCGCAGTTGGGCAGGGGAGTAGCTTTCTTT. It specifies CASSEAQLGRGVAFF.

The chain joins TRBV24-1 to TRBJ2-1; D gene uncertain. V shed 5 bases and J shed 9 bases, with 10 bases lying between them. Germline V gives CDR1 KGHDR, CDR2 SFDVKD. The CDR3 loop spans 12 amino acids. In DNA form, the CDR3 reads TGTGCCACCAGTGGATGGGTCAGTGAGCAGTTCTTC. It is translated as CATSGWVSEQFF.

CDR3 sequence reads: CASSIYRTEAFF. The CDR3 DNA follows: TGTGCCAGCAGCATCTACAGGACTGAAGCTTTCTTT. The V call is TRBV11-2, the J call TRBJ1-1; TRBD1 is a possible D gene (5 bases). This CDR3 spans 12 amino acids. Deletions cut 5 bases from V and 5 bases from J, with 9 bases between. Germline CDR1 reads SGHAT; CDR2 reads FQNNGV.

The CDR3 coding sequence is TGTGCCAGCAGCTTATGGGACAGGGGGTTTGAGCAGTACTTC. It translates to CASSLWDRGFEQYF. The gene calls are TRBV5-6 and TRBJ2-7, with TRBD1 identical over 11 bases. V trimming: 2 bases; J trimming: 7 bases; junction bases outside the gene matches: 5. The germline V gene has CDR1 SGHDT and CDR2 YYEEEE. CDR3 length: 14 amino acids. The full variable domain, its missing parts supplied by reference TRBV5-6 and TRBJ2-7, is DAGVTQSPTHLIKTRGQQVTLRCSPKSGHDTVSWYQQALGQGPQFIFQYYEEEERQRGNFPDRFSGHQFPNYSSELNVNALLLGDSALYLCASSLWDRGFEQYFGPGTRLTVT.

The chain has TRBV7-2 and TRBJ2-7; no firm D call. V was shortened by 1 base and J by 2 bases, with 15 bases between the two germline ends. The germline gives CDR1 SGHTA, CDR2 FQGNSA. This CDR3 has 16 residues. The chain's CDR3 is CASSLVPLGTTYEQYF. The DNA for the CDR3 is TGTGCCAGCAGCTTAGTGCCCCTAGGCACGACCTACGAGCAGTACTTC.

The genes are TRBV6-1 and TRBJ1-1; no definite D call. V gave up 8 bases and J gave up 8 bases, with 18 bases separating them. Germline V gives CDR1 MNHNS, CDR2 SASEGT. The CDR3 runs 13 residues. In nucleotides, the CDR3 is TGTGCCAGCGGACCTGTGGGAGATTTAGAAGCTTTCTTT. Its protein is CASGPVGDLEAFF.

This clonotype has just a few counts. The chain employs TRBV12-3 or TRBV12-4 and TRBJ1-1; D remains unclear. The CDR3 spans 13 residues. V lost 1 base, J lost 5 bases, and 8 bases lay in between. As DNA, the CDR3 is TGTGCCAGCAGTTTAGTCCGGGCGACTGAAGCTTTCTTT. Protein product: CASSLVRATEAFF.

The rearrangement joins TRBV5-5 to TRBJ1-5, with a tentative D call TRBD1 (5 bases). Germline V lookup: CDR1 SGHKS, CDR2 YYEKEE (reference sequence). Trimming removed 3 bases from V and 1 base from J, with 11 bases in between. The CDR3 totals 15 residues. The CDR3 region has the DNA TGTGCCAGCAGCTGGGACTGGTCCAGCAATCAGCCCCAGCATTTT. It specifies CASSWDWSSNQPQHF.